Below, 21 T cell receptor beta chains from the same sample are listed, as sequenced in a study of cytomegalovirus exposure and HLA in healthy donors. PCR used 60 Vbeta primers and 13 Jbeta primers. Repertoires were generated with immunoSEQ multiplex PCR, while TCRdb's copy carries only in-frame clones and drops some. Among approximately 130,000 clones listed, approximately 85% were seen once. Specimen: PBMCs. Every receptor here comes from a young woman in good health and CMV-seropositive.

The chain employs TRBV5-1 and TRBJ2-2; TRBD1 matches 7 bases. Germline V lookup: CDR1 SGHRS, CDR2 YFSETQ. Germline trimming cut 4 bases from V and 4 bases from J; bases unmatched to any gene: 7. The CDR3 runs to 15 residues. The CDR3, as DNA: TGCGCCAGCAGCGGTGACAGGGCCATCACCGGGGAGCTGTTTTTT. Translating it yields CASSGDRAITGELFF.

The V call is TRBV30, the J call TRBJ2-7, with D possibly matching TRBD1 (6 bases). The germline V gene has CDR1 GTSNPN and CDR2 SVGIG (reference sequence). V gave up 5 bases and J gave up 0 bases, with 14 bases separating them. The CDR3 covers 14 residues. The CDR3 region is CAWCSGTFSYEQYF. In DNA form, the CDR3 reads TGTGCCTGGTGCTCCGGGACATTCTCCTACGAGCAGTACTTC.

The chain is built from TRBV10-1 and TRBJ1-1, with a possible D match to TRBD1 (5 bases). This CDR3 contains 15 residues. V lost 5 bases to trimming and J lost 4 bases, with 17 bases between them. CDR1 is WNHNN, CDR2 SYGVQD, per germline (reference sequence). For the CDR3, the DNA is TGCGCCAGCAGTTCGTCACCGACCGGGGGCACTGAAGCTTTCTTT. This translates into CASSSSPTGGTEAFF.

This chain links TRBV28 with TRBJ2-4; 7 bases fit TRBD1. J gave up 6 bases and V 6 bases, and 14 bases lay outside the gene matches. Germline CDR1 reads MDHEN; CDR2 reads SYDVKM. This CDR3 has 16 amino acids. CDR3 region: CASSYGEGGLGNIQYF. DNA for the CDR3: TGTGCCAGCAGCTATGGGGAAGGGGGCCTGGGAAACATTCAGTACTTC.

The chain joins TRBV5-6 to TRBJ1-2, with 7 bases fitting TRBD1. Germline loops: CDR1 SGHDT, CDR2 YYEEEE. The CDR3 totals 14 residues. J gave up 6 bases and V 3 bases, and 8 bases lay outside the gene matches. CDR3 residues: CASSWTTGRNGYTF. The CDR3 region has the DNA TGTGCCAGCAGCTGGACGACAGGGAGGAATGGCTACACCTTC.

The chain combines TRBV28 with TRBJ1-2; the match to TRBD1 covers 10 bases. J gave up 13 bases and V 5 bases, and 10 bases lay outside the gene matches. The V gene's germline CDR1 is MDHEN and CDR2 SYDVKM. CDR3 length: 13 amino acids. As DNA, the CDR3 is TGTGCCAGCAGTCCCCCGGGACAGGGGTTTAGCACCTTC. It specifies CASSPPGQGFSTF.

A note on this clone: One end of the junction varies from germline; a read error may be responsible. J is TRBJ2-2 and V is TRBV5-4; the D gene is possibly TRBD2 (6 bases). CDR1 and CDR2 from the germline V gene are SGHNT and YYREEE (reference sequence). This CDR3 comprises 15 residues. In nucleotides, the CDR3 is TGTGCCAGCAGCTTGGTCGGAGGGAACCCCGGGGAGCTGTTTTTT. Protein: CASSLVGGNPGELFF.

In its sample, this clone was seen once. The missing conserved phenylalanine or tryptophan at the end of this CDR3 makes a read error likely. The limits of the CDR3 on the DNA are not certain, so only TCRdb's listed CDR3 is given. V usage is TRBV6-5 and J usage is TRBJ1-2. Germline assignment: CDR1 MNHEY and CDR2 SVGAGI. The CDR3 region is 10 residues in length, termini included. This CDR3 reads CASLGGAGKA.

This CDR3 reads CASSLRREKLFF. In DNA, the CDR3 is TGTGCCAGCAGCTTACGGCGGGAAAAACTGTTTTTT. The chain uses TRBV7-8 and TRBJ1-4; D remains ambiguous. Germline-derived CDR1 and CDR2 are SGHVS and FQNEAQ. V lost 2 bases and J 8 bases, leaving 6 bases between the germline ends. This CDR3 is 12 amino acids long.

The genes are TRBV5-1 and TRBJ2-5; 8 positions agree with TRBD2. V shed 6 bases and J 4 bases; nucleotides not matched to a gene: 8. The CDR3 sequence is 14 residues long. Per the germline V gene, CDR1 is SGHRS and CDR2 is YFSETQ. The CDR3 nucleotides are TGCGCCAGCACCTCCTCGGGGGGGGGAGAGACCCAGTACTTC. Translation gives CASTSSGGGETQYF.

Here the CDR3 reads CASRAEALQFF. The CDR3 DNA follows: TGTGCCAGCAGAGCGGAAGCTCTCCAGTTCTTC. V and J are TRBV28 and TRBJ2-1, with D possibly matching TRBD2 (5 bases). CDR1 MDHEN and CDR2 SYDVKM come from the germline V gene. V shed 6 bases and J shed 13 bases, with 13 bases lying between them. The length of the CDR3 is 11 residues. The full variable domain, its missing parts supplied by reference TRBV28 and TRBJ2-1, is DVKVTQSSRYLVKRTGEKVFLECVQDMDHENMFWYRQDPGLGLRLIYFSYDVKMKEKGDIPEGYSVSREKKERFSLILESASTNQTSMYLCASRAEALQFFGPGTRLTVL.

The J gene is TRBJ2-5, the V gene TRBV6-5, with D perhaps TRBD2 (6 bases). The germline CDR1 and CDR2 sequences are MNHEY and SVGAGI. Trimming left V 0 bases short and J 5 bases short, with 13 bases between. This CDR3 is 15 amino acids long. The CDR3 nucleotides are TGTGCCAGCAGTTACTCTGGGAGGCCGTCGGAGACCCAGTACTTC. Translating it yields CASSYSGRPSETQYF.

The chain uses TRBV9 and TRBJ1-2; tentatively, D is TRBD1 (6 bases). The CDR3 covers 14 residues. V dropped 2 bases and J dropped 2 bases, with 10 bases sitting between them. Germline CDR1 SGDLS, CDR2 YYNGEE. The DNA for the CDR3 is TGTGCCAGCAGCGTGGCAGGGGCCAACTATGGCTACACCTTC. This codes for CASSVAGANYGYTF.

CDR3 protein: CASSHQGTALSNQPQHF. The CDR3 bases are TGTGCCAGCAGCCATCAGGGGACAGCGCTTTCTAATCAGCCCCAGCATTTT. The chain recombines TRBV5-5 with TRBJ1-5; 7 bases are a match to TRBD1. V lost 4 bases to trimming and J lost 4 bases; unmatched junction nucleotides: 14. This CDR3 is 17 amino acids long. Germline V lookup: CDR1 SGHKS, CDR2 YYEKEE (reference sequence).

V is TRBV10-3 and J is TRBJ1-3; D gene uncertain. The length of the CDR3 is 14 residues. Germline V gene lookup returns CDR1 ENHRY and CDR2 SYGVKD. V was cut by 4 bases and J by 0 bases, with 7 bases left in between. CDR3 amino acids: CAISAVISGNTIYF. Here the CDR3 DNA reads TGTGCCATCAGTGCAGTGATCTCTGGAAACACCATATATTTT.

The J gene is TRBJ2-7, the V gene TRBV28; a possible D gene is TRBD2 (5 bases). This CDR3 has 13 residues. CDR1 is MDHEN, CDR2 SYDVKM, per germline. V dropped 6 bases and J dropped 3 bases, with 12 bases sitting between them. CDR3 protein: CASSTAGGYEQYF. CDR3 DNA sequence: TGTGCCAGCAGCACGGCGGGTGGCTACGAGCAGTACTTC.

The chain has TRBV9 and TRBJ2-3; D call uncertain. The CDR3 sequence is 14 residues long. In germline, CDR1 is SGDLS, CDR2 YYNGEE. Trimming took 2 bases from V and 1 from J, leaving 8 bases between them. CDR3 residues: CASSVSVRTDTQYF. For the CDR3, the DNA is TGTGCCAGCAGCGTCAGCGTACGCACAGATACGCAGTATTTT.

The rearrangement links TRBV27 to TRBJ1-1; TRBD1 agrees at 8 bases. Germline loops: CDR1 MNHEY, CDR2 SMNVEV (reference sequence). The V gene end was trimmed by 7 bases and the J gene end by 3 bases; junction bases not matched to a gene: 10. CDR3 length: 15 amino acids. The CDR3 sequence is CASTLYGQGDTEAFF. The CDR3 bases are TGTGCCAGCACTCTCTACGGACAGGGAGACACTGAAGCTTTCTTT.

This clone is a singleton in its sample. The chain couples TRBV27 to TRBJ1-1; 9 bases map to TRBD1. The CDR3 spans 17 residues. Germline lookup yields CDR1 MNHEY and CDR2 SMNVEV (reference sequence). V lost 7 bases and J lost 0; bases outside the gene matches: 12. The chain's CDR3 is CASTSTGGPIVNTEAFF. In nucleotides, the CDR3 is TGTGCCAGCACCTCAACAGGGGGCCCTATTGTGAACACTGAAGCTTTCTTT.

V gene TRBV9 combines with J gene TRBJ2-7; D possibly corresponds to TRBD1 (7 bases). The CDR3 contains 14 residues. Germline assignment: CDR1 SGDLS and CDR2 YYNGEE. V was pared by 0 bases and J by 4 bases, with 11 bases between. The DNA for the CDR3 is TGTGCCAGCAGCGTAGGACAGGGAGGATACGAGCAGTACTTC. This translates into CASSVGQGGYEQYF.

The genes are TRBV7-9 and TRBJ2-1, with 9 positions matching TRBD2. J lost 7 bases, V lost 5 bases, and 9 bases had no gene match. Germline V lookup: CDR1 SEHNR, CDR2 FQNEAQ (reference sequence). This CDR3 is built from 15 residues. The CDR3 coding sequence is TGTGCCAGCAGCCACAGCGGGGGGCCAGGGAATGAGCAGTTCTTC. Translating gives CASSHSGGPGNEQFF.